The 6 T cell receptor beta chains below were found in one sample sequenced in a study of radiotherapy plus CTLA-4 blockade in lung cancer. Sequencing was performed with immunoSEQ multiplex PCR; in TCRdb, only in-frame clones are kept and a portion is missing. The data contain around 85,000 clones, approximately 86% of them seen just once; the ten biggest clones take up around 2%. Here the sequenced sample was peripheral blood, taken from a patient treated with radiotherapy plus ipilimumab. These receptors all stem from a human donor with non-small cell lung cancer who had a partial response to radiotherapy plus ipilimumab.

V gene TRBV7-9 combines with J gene TRBJ1-1, with 7 bases aligning to TRBD1. The CDR3 contains 14 residues. V gave up 8 bases and J gave up 2 bases; unmatched junction bases: 8. CDR1 is SEHNR and CDR2 is FQNEAQ in the germline V gene (reference sequence). The CDR3 spells CASFRGTENTEAFF. The DNA for the CDR3 is TGTGCCAGCTTCCGAGGGACAGAAAACACTGAAGCTTTCTTT.

This chain links TRBV6-1 with TRBJ2-1, with D possibly TRBD2 on 6 matching bases. The CDR3 is 13 residues long. Germline CDR1 reads MNHNS; CDR2 reads SASEGT. Trimming took 4 bases from V and 10 from J, leaving 14 bases between them. The CDR3 nucleotides are TGTGCCAGCAGTGGGGGGGTCCTTCGGGAGCAGTTCTTC. Protein product: CASSGGVLREQFF.

This chain connects TRBV7-2 to TRBJ2-5, with D possibly matching TRBD2 (6 bases). There are 15 residues in the CDR3. V was trimmed by 0 bases and J by 5 bases, leaving 13 bases between them. Per the germline V gene, CDR1 is SGHTA and CDR2 is FQGNSA. CDR3 protein: CASSLAGRDWETQYF. The CDR3 DNA sequence: TGTGCCAGCAGCTTAGCCGGGCGGGATTGGGAGACCCAGTACTTC.

The chain has TRBV29-1 and TRBJ1-5; possible D gene TRBD1, 5 bases. The CDR3 covers 13 residues. Between the trimmed V and J ends, which lost 6 bases and 2 bases, there was a span of 11 bases. Germline V gene data show CDR1 as SQVTM and CDR2 as ANQGSEA. In nucleotides, the CDR3 is TGCAGCGTCGGGGGTGTGGGCAATCAGCCCCAGCATTTT. Protein product: CSVGGVGNQPQHF.

The chain couples TRBV7-9 to TRBJ2-7, with TRBD2 matching over 7 bases. The CDR3 is 16 residues long. Germline assignment: CDR1 SEHNR and CDR2 FQNEAQ (reference sequence). The V and J ends lost 5 bases and 3 bases, in that order; junction bases with no gene match: 13. CDR3 DNA: TGTGCCAGCAGCACCTCACTAGCGCTAAATAACTACGAGCAGTACTTC. It is translated as CASSTSLALNNYEQYF.

The V and J genes are TRBV4-3 and TRBJ1-1, with TRBD1 matching 7 bases. The length of the CDR3 is 14 residues. V lost 3 bases and J lost 3; bases outside the gene matches: 4. Germline assignment: CDR1 LGHNA and CDR2 YSLEER. The chain's CDR3 is CASSQQQGYTEAFF. DNA for the CDR3: TGCGCCAGCAGCCAGCAACAGGGGTACACTGAAGCTTTCTTT.